The 32 T cell receptor beta chains listed next were all sequenced from one sample in a study of cytomegalovirus exposure and HLA in healthy donors. The PCR used 60 Vbeta and 13 Jbeta primers. The data were produced by immunoSEQ multiplex PCR, yet TCRdb's version contains in-frame clones alone and is incomplete. The table includes some 33,000 clones, less than 70% detected once. Sequences were obtained from PBMCs. Receptor source: a man aged 50-59 years in good health and CMV-seropositive.

V is TRBV5-4 and J is TRBJ2-7, with 10 bases fitting TRBD1. Germline CDR1 is SGHNT and CDR2 is YYREEE (reference sequence). V dropped 0 bases and J dropped 6; count of bases not matched to a gene: 9. The CDR3 extends over 16 amino acids. The CDR3 DNA reads as TGTGCCAGCAGCTTGGCCAGTGGGACAGGGGTATCCGAGCAGTACTTC. Translating gives CASSLASGTGVSEQYF. Drawing the rest from reference TRBV5-4 and TRBJ2-7, the complete variable domain is ETGVTQSPTHLIKTRGQQVTLRCSSQSGHNTVSWYQQALGQGPQFIFQYYREEENGRGNFPPRFSGLQFPNYSSELNVNALELDDSALYLCASSLASGTGVSEQYFGPGTRLTVT.

About this clone: A junction boundary mismatches the germline segment, possibly from a read error. The rearrangement links TRBV5-6 to TRBJ2-7, with TRBD2 matching over 13 bases. The CDR3 spans 16 residues. Germline assignment: CDR1 SGHDT and CDR2 YYEEEE. CDR3 coding DNA: TGTGCCAGCAGCTTGGCCAGACTAGCGGGAGGATACGTGCAGTACTTC. This translates into CASSLARLAGGYVQYF.

This chain joins TRBV9 and TRBJ2-2, with D tentatively TRBD2 (6 bases). Germline loops: CDR1 SGDLS, CDR2 YYNGEE. CDR3 length: 16 residues. Trimming shortened V by 0 bases and J by 3 bases, and 12 bases separated the two germline ends. CDR3 protein: CASSVVEGPYTGELFF. The CDR3 DNA follows: TGTGCCAGCAGCGTAGTGGAGGGGCCTTACACCGGGGAGCTGTTTTTT.

The chain is built from TRBV9 and TRBJ1-2; D perhaps matches TRBD1 (5 bases). V lost 2 bases, J lost 0 bases, and 8 bases lay in between. The CDR3 runs to 14 residues. CDR1 SGDLS and CDR2 YYNGEE come from the germline V gene. The CDR3 DNA reads as TGTGCCAGCAGCGTGGGGGGTTCTAACTATGGCTACACCTTC. Protein sequence: CASSVGGSNYGYTF.

The chain links TRBV6-1 to TRBJ1-2, with 7 bases aligning to TRBD1. Germline-derived CDR1 and CDR2 are MNHNS and SASEGT. The CDR3 runs 15 residues. With V trimmed by 4 bases and J by 4 bases, 9 bases remained unmatched. The CDR3, as DNA: TGTGCCAGCAGTGGGGAGACAGGGTTGGGCTATGGCTACACCTTC. Amino acids: CASSGETGLGYGYTF.

The genes are TRBV2 and TRBJ2-3; 11 bases align to TRBD2. Germline lookup yields CDR1 SNHLY and CDR2 FYNNEI. Unmatched junction bases numbered 5, after V lost 3 bases and J lost 6 bases. The CDR3 runs 15 residues. In DNA form, the CDR3 reads TGTGCCAGCAGTGAGGTAGCGGGGGGGCGTGATACGCAGTATTTT. Translating it yields CASSEVAGGRDTQYF.

V and J are TRBV7-9 and TRBJ1-1; perhaps TRBD1 as D (5 bases). The V gene lost 1 base and the J gene lost 6 bases, with 6 bases spanning the gap. The CDR3 contains 12 residues. Germline V lookup: CDR1 SEHNR, CDR2 FQNEAQ (reference sequence). The CDR3 loop is CASSLGRAEAFF. Here the CDR3 DNA reads TGTGCCAGCAGCTTAGGCAGGGCTGAAGCTTTCTTT.

This chain uses TRBV5-6 with TRBJ1-2, with D maybe TRBD1 (6 bases). The CDR3 loop spans 14 amino acids. The V end lost 2 bases, the J end lost 1 base, and 9 bases lay between the germline ends. Germline V gives CDR1 SGHDT, CDR2 YYEEEE. CDR3 bases: TGTGCCAGCAGCTTCGACAGGAATAACTATGGCTACACCTTC. Its translation: CASSFDRNNYGYTF. The full variable domain, completed using reference TRBV5-6 and TRBJ1-2, is DAGVTQSPTHLIKTRGQQVTLRCSPKSGHDTVSWYQQALGQGPQFIFQYYEEEERQRGNFPDRFSGHQFPNYSSELNVNALLLGDSALYLCASSFDRNNYGYTFGSGTRLTVV.

The rearrangement joins TRBV9 to TRBJ1-2; D is unresolved. This CDR3 spans 11 amino acids. Germline loops: CDR1 SGDLS, CDR2 YYNGEE. Trimming took 3 bases from V and 7 from J, leaving 7 bases between them. The CDR3 nucleotides read TGTGCCAGCAGCGGGAGGGTTGGCTACACCTTC. Translating gives CASSGRVGYTF.

The chain couples TRBV5-1 to TRBJ1-6, with 10 bases identical to TRBD1. The CDR3 is 14 amino acids. Trimming cost V 3 bases and J 10 bases; bases outside gene matches: 4. The germline gives CDR1 SGHRS, CDR2 YFSETQ. CDR3 in DNA: TGCGCCAGCAGCTCGGGACAGGGGCGCTCACCCCTCCACTTT. It yields the protein CASSSGQGRSPLHF.

This chain joins TRBV9 and TRBJ2-3; D uncertain. Trimming removed 1 base at V and 0 bases at J, with 9 bases between. Germline CDR1 is SGDLS and CDR2 is YYNGEE. The CDR3 sequence is 15 residues long. CDR3 amino acids: CASSVSADSTDTQYF. DNA for the CDR3: TGTGCCAGCAGCGTAAGCGCGGATAGCACAGATACGCAGTATTTT.

This clone was observed once. The V call is TRBV28, the J call TRBJ2-7; 7 bases match TRBD2. The CDR3 sequence is 20 residues long. CDR1 is MDHEN, CDR2 SYDVKM, per germline. The trim removed 3 bases at V and 2 bases at J, leaving 22 bases unmatched. In DNA form, the CDR3 reads TGTGCCAGCAGTTTCGGGCGAGAGGGATCCGAGCGGGATGGGGCCTACGAGCAGTACTTC. This gives the protein CASSFGREGSERDGAYEQYF.

The chain joins TRBV5-6 to TRBJ2-3; no reliable D call. V was trimmed by 0 bases and J by 1 base, leaving 3 bases between them. This CDR3 has 13 residues. Germline V gene data show CDR1 as SGHDT and CDR2 as YYEEEE. The CDR3 DNA follows: TGTGCCAGCAGCTTGGCAGGCACAGATACGCAGTATTTT. Its protein product is CASSLAGTDTQYF.

The chain is built from TRBV27 and TRBJ2-7; 7 bases map to TRBD2. V dropped 2 bases and J dropped 4; count of bases not matched to a gene: 5. CDR1 MNHEY and CDR2 SMNVEV come from the germline V gene (reference sequence). The CDR3 runs 14 residues. The CDR3 region is CASSLGGETYEQYF. As DNA, the CDR3 is TGTGCCAGCAGTTTAGGGGGGGAAACGTACGAGCAGTACTTC.

The V gene is TRBV30, the J gene TRBJ1-1; the D gene is possibly TRBD1 (6 bases). The CDR3 totals 11 residues. CDR1 GTSNPN and CDR2 SVGIG come from the germline V gene (reference sequence). V was shortened by 2 bases and J by 8 bases, with 9 bases between the two germline ends. The CDR3 DNA sequence: TGTGCCTGGAGTACCAGGGGAGAAGCTTTCTTT. Protein sequence: CAWSTRGEAFF.

V is TRBV5-8 and J is TRBJ2-1, with a possible D match to TRBD2 (7 bases). Trimming shortened V by 3 bases and J by 6 bases, and 16 bases separated the two germline ends. The germline CDR1 and CDR2 sequences are SGHTS and YDEGEE. This CDR3 has 15 residues. In DNA, the CDR3 is TGTGCCAGCAGCTCGGGGGGCTTCAGGTTCAATGAGCAGTTCTTC. Protein product: CASSSGGFRFNEQFF.

This clone was seen a single time. The genes are TRBV27 and TRBJ1-1; a weak D match, TRBD1 (5 bases). V was cut by 3 bases and J by 1 base, with 6 bases left in between. The germline gives CDR1 MNHEY, CDR2 SMNVEV (reference sequence). CDR3 length: 13 residues. The CDR3 spells CASSLGPNTEAFF. The CDR3 coding sequence is TGTGCCAGCAGTTTGGGGCCGAACACTGAAGCTTTCTTT.

The V and J genes are TRBV23-1 and TRBJ2-4, with a possible D match to TRBD2 (6 bases). TRBV23-1 is an ORF, with its function uncertain. This CDR3 is built from 16 residues. The V end was cut by 9 bases, the J end by 0 bases, with 18 bases between. In DNA, the CDR3 is TGCGCCAGTCCGTTCGGGACTCCCGTAGCCAAAAACATTCAGTACTTC. This encodes CASPFGTPVAKNIQYF.

This clone was found once. This chain connects TRBV30 to TRBJ2-7, with no clear D. This CDR3 is built from 11 residues. Germline CDR1 GTSNPN, CDR2 SVGIG (reference sequence). Trimming removed 6 bases from V and 9 bases from J, with 15 bases in between. The CDR3 DNA reads as TGTGCCTGCCTGAAGGAGATGCGGCAGTACTTC. Translating it yields CACLKEMRQYF.

This clone was recorded only once. The gene calls are TRBV30 and TRBJ2-3; D unresolved. The CDR3 runs 11 residues. Trimming took 7 bases from V and 0 from J, leaving 5 bases between them. Germline CDR1 reads GTSNPN; CDR2 reads SVGIG (reference sequence). The CDR3 nucleotides read TGTGCCTTCGAGAGCACAGATACGCAGTATTTT. Translating it yields CAFESTDTQYF. The whole variable domain, remainder taken from reference TRBV30 and TRBJ2-3, is SQTIHQWPATLVQPVGSPLSLECTVEGTSNPNLYWYRQAAGRGLQLLFYSVGIGQISSEVPQNLSASRPQDRQFILSSKKLLLSDSGFYLCAFESTDTQYFGPGTRLTVL.

The V and J genes are TRBV5-1 and TRBJ2-3; D perhaps matches TRBD2 (6 bases). V lost 0 bases to trimming and J lost 2 bases, with 10 bases between them. The CDR3 spans 15 residues. CDR1 and CDR2 from the germline V gene are SGHRS and YFSETQ. The DNA for the CDR3 is TGCGCCAGCAGCTTGGTTCGGGACTCCACAGATACGCAGTATTTT. Translating it yields CASSLVRDSTDTQYF.

The V gene is TRBV4-1, the J gene TRBJ2-7; TRBD2 agrees at 12 bases. J was trimmed by 5 bases and V by 4 bases; bases with no gene match: 12. The CDR3 consists of 17 residues. Germline CDR1 and CDR2: MGHRA and YSYEKL. The CDR3 reads CASSPGLAGGGFDEQYF. CDR3 coding DNA: TGCGCCAGCAGCCCGGGGCTAGCGGGAGGGGGGTTCGACGAGCAGTACTTC.

This chain connects TRBV10-3 to TRBJ2-1; D unresolved. Germline V gives CDR1 ENHRY, CDR2 SYGVKD. V gave up 6 bases and J gave up 4 bases, with 4 bases separating them. This CDR3 contains 11 residues. CDR3: CAISQYNEQFF. DNA for the CDR3: TGTGCCATCAGCCAATACAATGAGCAGTTCTTC.

This clone was counted between two and nine times. This sequence joins TRBV7-8 and TRBJ1-1; unclear D gene. Germline CDR1 is SGHVS and CDR2 is FQNEAQ. This CDR3 is built from 15 residues. V lost 2 bases and J 3 bases, leaving 13 bases between the germline ends. CDR3 nucleotide sequence: TGTGCCAGCAGCTTATTCGAGGGTAAGGACACTGAAGCTTTCTTT. It yields the protein CASSLFEGKDTEAFF.

This clone was detected only once. The CDR3 reads CASSWSGQETQYF. The CDR3, as DNA: TGTGCCAGCAGTTGGAGTGGCCAAGAGACCCAGTACTTC. This chain joins TRBV28 and TRBJ2-5; no reliable D call. Germline V CDR1 and CDR2: MDHEN, SYDVKM. CDR3 length: 13 residues. V gave up 4 bases and J gave up 1 base, with 7 bases separating them.

The table lists this clone with a count of one. Compared with germline, one end of the junction differs, possibly owing to a read error. The V gene is TRBV5-1, the J gene TRBJ1-2, with D unclear. CDR3 length: 13 residues. From germline, CDR1 is SGHRS and CDR2 YFSETQ. CDR3 loop: CASSLGSNYGYSF. As DNA, the CDR3 is TGCGCCAGCAGCTTGGGTTCTAACTATGGCTACTCCTTC. Full variable domain (rest looked up from reference TRBV5-1 and TRBJ1-2): KAGVTQTPRYLIKTRGQQVTLSCSPISGHRSVSWYQQTPGQGLQFLFEYFSETQRNKGNFPGRFSGRQFSNSRSEMNVSTLELGDSALYLCASSLGSNYGYSFGSGTRLTVV.

The chain combines TRBV2 with TRBJ2-3; the match to TRBD2 covers 9 bases. Germline-derived CDR1 and CDR2 are SNHLY and FYNNEI. CDR3 length equals 17 residues. V shed 5 bases, J shed 3 bases, and the junction held 12 bases outside the gene matches. CDR3 DNA: TGTGCCAGCAGTACAAACTTAGCGGGAGAAGGAACAGATACGCAGTATTTT. Translated, it gives CASSTNLAGEGTDTQYF.

The chain carries TRBV9 and TRBJ2-7; 10 bases match TRBD1. After removal of 0 bases from V and 2 bases from J, the junction contained 2 bases not matched to a gene. Looked up from germline, CDR1 is SGDLS and CDR2 is YYNGEE. CDR3 length: 15 amino acids. CDR3: CASSVDDRGPYEQYF. The CDR3 nucleotides are TGTGCCAGCAGCGTAGACGACAGGGGGCCCTACGAGCAGTACTTC.

This rearrangement joins TRBV4-3 to TRBJ2-5; TRBD2 aligns across 12 bases. Germline V gene lookup returns CDR1 LGHNA and CDR2 YSLEER. The CDR3 consists of 18 residues. The V and J ends lost 1 base and 5 bases, in that order; junction bases with no gene match: 11. The CDR3 here is CASSQGTSGELSSETQYF. Here the CDR3 DNA reads TGCGCCAGCAGCCAAGGGACTAGCGGGGAACTTTCTTCGGAGACCCAGTACTTC.

This clone has a handful of counts. J is TRBJ2-1 and V is TRBV9; D is perhaps TRBD2 (6 bases). Germline CDR1 and CDR2: SGDLS and YYNGEE. V was clipped by 0 bases and J by 9 bases, with 10 bases between them. This CDR3 has 13 amino acids. Here the CDR3 reads CASSVDLEGEQFF. The DNA of the CDR3 is TGTGCCAGCAGCGTAGATCTGGAGGGTGAGCAGTTCTTC. Full variable domain (rest looked up from reference TRBV9 and TRBJ2-1): DSGVTQTPKHLITATGQRVTLRCSPRSGDLSVYWYQQSLDQGLQFLIQYYNGEERAKGNILERFSAQQFPDLHSELNLSSLELGDSALYFCASSVDLEGEQFFGPGTRLTVL.

This clone was counted a few times. V is TRBV9 and J is TRBJ1-3; D might be TRBD1 (6 bases). V lost 4 bases, J lost 1 base, and 9 bases lay in between. This CDR3 has 14 residues. The germline gives CDR1 SGDLS, CDR2 YYNGEE. The CDR3 loop reads CASSLRGSGNTIYF. For the CDR3, the DNA is TGTGCCAGCAGCCTCAGGGGATCTGGAAACACCATATATTTT.

The rearrangement links TRBV4-1 to TRBJ2-5, with 8 nucleotides matching TRBD2. CDR3 size: 16 residues. Germline V gives CDR1 MGHRA, CDR2 YSYEKL. The V gene end was trimmed by 0 bases and the J gene end by 5 bases; junction bases not matched to a gene: 8. The CDR3 bases are TGCGCCAGCAGCCAAGAGCGAGCGGGAGTGAGGGAGACCCAGTACTTC. Translating it yields CASSQERAGVRETQYF.